A single sample is the source of the 26 T cell receptor beta chains below, sequenced in a study of shared clonotypes between healthy human individuals. Repertoires were generated with immunoSEQ multiplex PCR, while TCRdb's copy carries only in-frame clones and drops some. The table lists hundreds of thousands of clones, roughly 95% of them singletons. CD45RO negativity and positive selection for CCR7 defined naive CD8 cells, a population that excluded terminally differentiated effector memory CD45RA+ cells. Sequencing was done on a sample of naive CD8+ T cells sorted from blood. The receptor set was obtained from a woman aged 30 to 39 in good health.

The rearrangement joins TRBV6-1 to TRBJ1-1; D is undetermined. V was clipped by 0 bases and J by 6 bases, with 17 bases between them. The germline gives CDR1 MNHNS, CDR2 SASEGT. The CDR3 extends over 16 amino acids. The chain's CDR3 is CASSEARASGSPEAFF. CDR3 in DNA: TGTGCCAGCAGTGAAGCGCGGGCTTCGGGGTCCCCTGAAGCTTTCTTT.

A remark on this clone: Other DNA variants within this sample encode the same CDR3. The chain joins TRBV9 to TRBJ2-7; maybe TRBD2 (6 bases). The CDR3 totals 14 residues. From germline, CDR1 is SGDLS and CDR2 YYNGEE. Trimming removed 0 bases at V and 2 bases at J, with 9 bases between. The chain's CDR3 is CASSVEASAYEQYF. The CDR3 coding sequence is TGTGCCAGCAGCGTAGAAGCTAGCGCCTACGAGCAGTACTTC.

This chain links TRBV11-2 with TRBJ2-2; D is unclear. The CDR3 spans 13 residues. Germline V gene sequence: CDR1 SGHAT, CDR2 FQNNGV. Trimming removed 3 bases from V and 2 bases from J, with 4 bases in between. DNA of the CDR3: TGTGCCAGCAGCTTGGCAAACACCGGGGAGCTGTTTTTT. Its translation is CASSLANTGELFF.

J is TRBJ2-3 and V is TRBV5-4; TRBD2 matches at 7 bases. Germline CDR1 reads SGHNT; CDR2 reads YYREEE (reference sequence). This CDR3 spans 17 amino acids. Germline trimming cut 0 bases from V and 1 base from J; bases unmatched to any gene: 8. CDR3: CASSLAAGGRGTDTQYF. The CDR3 DNA follows: TGTGCCAGCAGCTTGGCCGCTGGCGGGAGAGGCACAGATACGCAGTATTTT.

The gene calls are TRBV19 and TRBJ1-1; 11 bases are shared with TRBD1. The J segment lost 3 bases and the V segment lost 9 bases, leaving 12 bases of the junction unmatched. This CDR3 contains 16 residues. The V gene's germline CDR1 is LNHDA and CDR2 SQIVND (reference sequence). The CDR3 region is CASRLRTGGRYTEAFF. The CDR3 DNA reads TGTGCCAGCAGACTTCGGACAGGGGGCAGGTACACTGAAGCTTTCTTT.

This clone was recorded once. The chain combines TRBV7-8 with TRBJ2-5, with D possibly matching TRBD2 (6 bases). The J call is uncertain, as TRBJ2-7 better fits the DNA end. Germline assignment: CDR1 SGHVS and CDR2 FQNEAQ. CDR3 length: 14 residues. CDR3 nucleotide sequence: TGTGCCAGCAGCTTAGTTGGAGGGGCCGACGAGCAGTACTTC. Translation: CASSLVGGADEQYF.

V gene TRBV5-5 combines with J gene TRBJ1-3, with TRBD1 matching 7 bases. CDR3 length: 15 amino acids. Germline V gene lookup returns CDR1 SGHKS and CDR2 YYEKEE (reference sequence). V was pared by 2 bases and J by 3 bases, with 5 bases of the junction left unmatched. CDR3: CASSLEGAGGNTIYF. CDR3 coding DNA: TGTGCCAGCAGCTTAGAGGGGGCAGGTGGAAACACCATATATTTT.

V and J are TRBV30 and TRBJ2-4; maybe TRBD2 (5 bases). This CDR3 contains 12 residues. CDR1 and CDR2 (germline): GTSNPN, SVGIG (reference sequence). The V end lost 2 bases, the J end lost 12 bases, and 14 bases lay between the germline ends. The CDR3 DNA reads TGTGCCTGGAGTTCAGAGGCGGAGGATCAGTACTTC. Translating gives CAWSSEAEDQYF.

The V and J genes are TRBV28 and TRBJ1-2, with 10 bases matching TRBD1. Germline V gene sequence: CDR1 MDHEN, CDR2 SYDVKM. Germline trimming cut 5 bases from V and 13 bases from J; bases unmatched to any gene: 10. CDR3 length equals 13 residues. The CDR3, as DNA: TGTGCCAGCAGTCACGGGGACAGGGGTGTGATCACCTTC. Protein sequence: CASSHGDRGVITF.

The chain joins TRBV6-6 to TRBJ2-1; no firm D call. This CDR3 region has 12 residues. Trimming stripped 5 bases from V and 9 bases from J, with 11 bases between. The germline CDR1 and CDR2 sequences are MNHNY and SVGAGI (reference sequence). In nucleotides, the CDR3 is TGTGCCAGCAGTAGAAGACTGGGTGAGCAGTTCTTC. It specifies CASSRRLGEQFF.

The rearrangement joins TRBV7-2 to TRBJ2-1, with 7 bases aligning to TRBD1. With V trimmed by 5 bases and J by 3 bases, 10 bases remained unmatched. CDR1 is SGHTA, CDR2 FQGNSA, per germline. This CDR3 region has 16 residues. CDR3 in DNA: TGTGCCAGCAGCCACCGGGACAGTGTCCGCTACAATGAGCAGTTCTTC. Translated: CASSHRDSVRYNEQFF. Supplemented by reference TRBV7-2 and TRBJ2-1, the full variable domain reads GAGVSQSPSNKVTEKGKDVELRCDPISGHTALYWYRQSLGQGLEFLIYFQGNSAPDKSGLPSDRFSAERTGGSVSTLTIQRTQQEDSAVYLCASSHRDSVRYNEQFFGPGTRLTVL.

The CDR3 region is CASSGTARLDEQYF. The CDR3 coding sequence is TGTGCCAGCAGCGGGACCGCCAGGTTGGACGAGCAGTACTTC. The V call is TRBV9, the J call TRBJ2-7; D unclear. The CDR3 contains 14 residues. Germline CDR1 is SGDLS and CDR2 is YYNGEE. V lost 3 bases, J lost 5 bases, and 15 bases lay in between.

V gene TRBV29-1 combines with J gene TRBJ2-1; 7 bases map to TRBD1. The germline CDR1 and CDR2 sequences are SQVTM and ANQGSEA. V lost 0 bases to trimming and J lost 6 bases; unmatched junction nucleotides: 5. The CDR3 is 14 residues long. This CDR3 is CSVEDPRGSNEQFF. For the CDR3, the DNA is TGCAGCGTTGAAGATCCCAGGGGGAGCAATGAGCAGTTCTTC.

The rearrangement uses TRBV27 and TRBJ2-2; the D is unclear. Trimming left V 6 bases short and J 1 base short, with 6 bases between. CDR1 MNHEY and CDR2 SMNVEV come from the germline V gene (reference sequence). CDR3 length: 13 residues. The CDR3 region has the DNA TGTGCCAGCAGCTGGGGGAACACCGGGGAGCTGTTTTTT. Protein: CASSWGNTGELFF.

The chain joins TRBV5-6 to TRBJ1-1; no clear D gene. Looked up from germline, CDR1 is SGHDT and CDR2 is YYEEEE. The V end was cut by 2 bases, the J end by 4 bases, with 9 bases between. The CDR3 sequence is 13 residues long. The CDR3 protein is CASSLNDITEAFF. CDR3 DNA sequence: TGTGCCAGCAGCTTAAATGACATCACTGAAGCTTTCTTT.

This clone was found once. V is TRBV5-1 and J is TRBJ1-4; 7 nucleotides match TRBD1. The CDR3 runs 18 residues. Germline lookup yields CDR1 SGHRS and CDR2 YFSETQ. The V segment lost 4 bases and the J segment 4 bases; nucleotides outside the gene matches: 16. The CDR3 coding sequence is TGCGCCAGCAGCACGTACCACCAGACAGGGCTGGTTAATGAAAAACTGTTTTTT. Translating gives CASSTYHQTGLVNEKLFF.

The V and J genes are TRBV11-2 and TRBJ2-7; possible D gene TRBD2, 5 bases. Trimming took off 3 bases at V and 2 bases at J, with 14 bases between the two ends. The germline V gene encodes CDR1 SGHAT and CDR2 FQNNGV. The CDR3 loop spans 15 amino acids. This CDR3 is CASSFWGDKTYEQYF. The DNA of the CDR3 is TGTGCCAGCAGCTTTTGGGGAGACAAGACCTACGAGCAGTACTTC.

The V call is TRBV27, the J call TRBJ2-5; possibly TRBD2 for D (6 bases). The CDR3 consists of 15 residues. V was shortened by 1 base and J by 1 base, with 10 bases between the two germline ends. CDR1 is MNHEY, CDR2 SMNVEV, per germline (reference sequence). In nucleotides, the CDR3 is TGTGCCAGCAGTTTATTGGAGGGAGCCCAAGAGACCCAGTACTTC. It specifies CASSLLEGAQETQYF.

The chain uses TRBV6-5 and TRBJ2-5, with 9 bases lining up with TRBD2. Matching the DNA end better, TRBJ2-7 makes the J call doubtful. The CDR3 loop spans 15 amino acids. Germline assignment: CDR1 MNHEY and CDR2 SVGAGI. As DNA, the CDR3 is TGTGCCAGCAGTTTCCCTCTAGCGGGACTTGACGAGCAGTACTTC. As protein: CASSFPLAGLDEQYF.

The chain joins TRBV27 to TRBJ2-3; weak D call: TRBD2 (5 bases). Germline V gene lookup returns CDR1 MNHEY and CDR2 SMNVEV (reference sequence). The length of the CDR3 is 17 residues. Trimming took 6 bases from V and 2 from J, leaving 21 bases between them. In DNA form, the CDR3 reads TGTGCCAGCAGCGCTACGCACCCGGGATTGGACACAGATACGCAGTATTTT. Its translation: CASSATHPGLDTDTQYF.

The chain has TRBV5-4 and TRBJ2-7; TRBD2 agrees at 7 bases. Germline lookup yields CDR1 SGHNT and CDR2 YYREEE (reference sequence). Trimming cost V 2 bases and J 3 bases; bases outside gene matches: 17. CDR3 length: 18 amino acids. The DNA of the CDR3 is TGTGCCAGCAGCTTCACGCGGGGGAACGTAGCGGAGCACTACGAGCAGTACTTC. Residues: CASSFTRGNVAEHYEQYF.

This sequence joins TRBV5-1 and TRBJ1-4, with 8 bases identical to TRBD1. Germline lookup yields CDR1 SGHRS and CDR2 YFSETQ. V trimming: 3 bases; J trimming: 4 bases; junction bases outside the gene matches: 20. The CDR3 length is 20 residues. The CDR3 coding sequence is TGCGCCAGCAGCTCAAACCCTTTCCCGGGACAGGCAGCCGATAATGAAAAACTGTTTTTT. It encodes CASSSNPFPGQAADNEKLFF.

The chain links TRBV29-1 to TRBJ2-7; D is undetermined. The CDR3 covers 12 residues. Germline-derived CDR1 and CDR2 are SQVTM and ANQGSEA. Trimming pared 4 bases from V and 0 bases from J, leaving 7 bases between. CDR3 loop: CSVGAGSYEQYF. CDR3 nucleotides: TGCAGCGTTGGTGCTGGCTCCTACGAGCAGTACTTC.

Here the CDR3 DNA reads TGTGCCAGCAGTTACGGTGGTAGGAACGAGCAGTACTTC. Residues: CASSYGGRNEQYF. V and J are TRBV6-5 and TRBJ2-7; D call uncertain. The CDR3 runs to 13 residues. Germline CDR1 reads MNHEY; CDR2 reads SVGAGI. The V and J ends lost 2 bases and 5 bases respectively, with 10 bases between them.

This clone was recorded a few times. The V call is TRBV9, the J call TRBJ2-7; weak D call: TRBD2 (6 bases). The V gene lost 4 bases and the J gene lost 6 bases, with 23 bases spanning the gap. The CDR3 consists of 16 residues. Germline V lookup: CDR1 SGDLS, CDR2 YYNGEE. CDR3 DNA sequence: TGTGCCAGCAGCCCTCAGTGGGGGACTCCTTTTGGCGAGCAGTACTTC. Residues: CASSPQWGTPFGEQYF. Using reference TRBV9 and TRBJ2-7 for the parts outside the CDR3, the full variable domain is DSGVTQTPKHLITATGQRVTLRCSPRSGDLSVYWYQQSLDQGLQFLIQYYNGEERAKGNILERFSAQQFPDLHSELNLSSLELGDSALYFCASSPQWGTPFGEQYFGPGTRLTVT.

The V and J genes are TRBV30 and TRBJ2-7; D ambiguous. The CDR3 is 16 residues long. Per the germline V gene, CDR1 is GTSNPN and CDR2 is SVGIG (reference sequence). The germline V and J ends were trimmed by 0 bases and 0 bases, with 15 bases remaining between them. The DNA of the CDR3 is TGTGCCTGGAGTGTGAGGTCGTCGCACTCCTCCTACGAGCAGTACTTC. Translated: CAWSVRSSHSSYEQYF.